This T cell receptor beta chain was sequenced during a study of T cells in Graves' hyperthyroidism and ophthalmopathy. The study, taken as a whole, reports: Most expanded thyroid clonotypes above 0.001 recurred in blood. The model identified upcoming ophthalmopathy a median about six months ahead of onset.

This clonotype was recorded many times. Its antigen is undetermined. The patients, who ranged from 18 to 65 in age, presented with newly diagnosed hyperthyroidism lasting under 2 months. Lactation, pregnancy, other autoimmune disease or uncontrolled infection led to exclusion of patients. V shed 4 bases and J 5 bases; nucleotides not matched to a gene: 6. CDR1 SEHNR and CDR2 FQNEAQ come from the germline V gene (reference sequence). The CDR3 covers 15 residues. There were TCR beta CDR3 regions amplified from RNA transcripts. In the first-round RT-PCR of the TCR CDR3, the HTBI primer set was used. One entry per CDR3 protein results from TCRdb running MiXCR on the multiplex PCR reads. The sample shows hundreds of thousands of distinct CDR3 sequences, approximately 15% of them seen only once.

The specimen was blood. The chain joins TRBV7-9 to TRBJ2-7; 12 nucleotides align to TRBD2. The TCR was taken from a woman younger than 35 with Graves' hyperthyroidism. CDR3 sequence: CASSSAGLAGNEQYF. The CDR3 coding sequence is TGTGCCAGCAGCTCCGCCGGACTAGCGGGAAACGAGCAGTACTTC.